Below, 6 T cell receptor beta chains from the same sample are listed, as sequenced in a study of early T cells in non-severe SARS-CoV-2 infection. TCRdb itself ran the 5' RACE reads through MiXCR, one entry per CDR3 protein. The data contain 90,000 to 120,000 distinct CDR3 sequences, 11% of them seen just once; the ten biggest clones take up more than 6.5%. The specimen was whole blood. These receptors came from an adult who was a healthcare worker with PCR-confirmed SARS-CoV-2 infection or an uninfected control (not recorded which).

This clonotype came up a few times. This chain links TRBV14 with TRBJ2-5; 14 positions match TRBD2. Germline values: CDR1 SGHDN, CDR2 FVKESK. The CDR3 spans 16 residues. V gave up 4 bases and J gave up 3 bases; unmatched junction bases: 4. The DNA of the CDR3 is TGTGCCAGCAGCCGCGGGACTAGCGGGAGAGAAGAGACCCAGTACTTC. Its protein is CASSRGTSGREETQYF.

The chain combines TRBV21-1 with TRBJ1-4. TRBV21-1 is a listed pseudogene. The length of the CDR3 is 8 residues. DNA of the CDR3: TGTGCCAGCAGCAAAGTCCTCTTT. Its translation is CASSKVLF.

Points on this clonotype: This may be a read error: a much more frequent sequence differs by one nucleotide. This chain connects TRBV20-1 to TRBJ2-7; D may be TRBD2 (5 bases). Trimming took 6 bases from V and 2 from J, leaving 14 bases between them. Germline CDR1 is DFQATT and CDR2 is SNEGSKA (reference sequence). The CDR3 loop spans 13 amino acids. In DNA, the CDR3 is TGCAGTGCCCTTTTCGCCGGGACCTACGAGCAGTACTTC. As protein: CSALFAGTYEQYF.

This clonotype was detected only a few times. The genes are TRBV30 and TRBJ1-1; D remains unclear. Germline assignment: CDR1 GTSNPN and CDR2 SVGIG (reference sequence). V lost 2 bases and J 1 base, leaving 8 bases between the germline ends. This CDR3 has 13 amino acids. DNA of the CDR3: TGTGCCTGGAGTCGAGTAGGGAACACTGAAGCTTTCTTT. It translates to CAWSRVGNTEAFF.

CDR3 residues: CSAKPPGLAGYNEQFF. Here the CDR3 DNA reads TGCAGTGCGAAGCCCCCGGGACTAGCGGGGTACAATGAGCAGTTCTTC. The chain joins TRBV20-1 to TRBJ2-1; 13 bases match TRBD2. Germline V gene sequence: CDR1 DFQATT, CDR2 SNEGSKA (reference sequence). The CDR3 extends over 16 amino acids. The trim removed 6 bases at V and 4 bases at J, leaving 9 bases unmatched.

This clonotype has more than one count but fewer than ten. The chain uses TRBV4-3 and TRBJ1-2, with a tentative D call TRBD1 (5 bases). Germline CDR1 is LGHNA and CDR2 is YSLEER. There are 15 residues in the CDR3. With 0 bases removed from V and 3 bases from J, the gap between germline ends came to 11 bases. The CDR3 here is CASSQEGDSYYGYTF. In nucleotides, the CDR3 is TGCGCCAGCAGCCAAGAAGGAGACAGTTACTATGGCTACACCTTC.